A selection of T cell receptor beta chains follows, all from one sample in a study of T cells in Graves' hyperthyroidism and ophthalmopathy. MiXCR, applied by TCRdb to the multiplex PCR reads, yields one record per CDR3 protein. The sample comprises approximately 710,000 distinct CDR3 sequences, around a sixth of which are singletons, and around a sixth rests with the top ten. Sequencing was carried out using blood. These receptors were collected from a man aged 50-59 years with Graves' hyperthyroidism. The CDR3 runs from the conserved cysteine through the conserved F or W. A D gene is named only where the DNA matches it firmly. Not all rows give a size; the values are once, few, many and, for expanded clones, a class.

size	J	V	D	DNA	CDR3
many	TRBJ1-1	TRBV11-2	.	TGTGCCAGCAGCAAAGATAGGAACACTGAAGCTTTCTTT	CASSKDRNTEAFF
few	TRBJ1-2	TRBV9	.	TGTGCCAGCAGCGTAGGACAGAGCGGAGACTATGGCTACACCTTC	CASSVGQSGDYGYTF
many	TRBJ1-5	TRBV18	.	TGTGCCAGCTCGAGTCAAACAGGGAATCAGCCCCAGCATTTT	CASSSQTGNQPQHF
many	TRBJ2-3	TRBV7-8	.	TGTGCCAGCAGCTTCGGGGGAGGTAGCACAGATACGCAGTATTTT	CASSFGGGSTDTQYF
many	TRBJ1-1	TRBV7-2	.	TGTGCCAGCAGCTTAGGGTCCGACACTGAAGCTTTCTTT	CASSLGSDTEAFF
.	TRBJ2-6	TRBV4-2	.	TGTGCCAGCAGCCAAGATACTGCGGGGTTCTCTGGGGCCAACGTCCTGACTTTC	CASSQDTAGFSGANVLTF
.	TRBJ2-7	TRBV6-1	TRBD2	TGTGCCAGCAGACCGGGACTAGTCTCCTACGAGCAGTACTTC	CASRPGLVSYEQYF
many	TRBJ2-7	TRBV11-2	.	TGTGCCAGCAGCTTAGAACAGCACTCCTACGAGCAGTACTTC	CASSLEQHSYEQYF
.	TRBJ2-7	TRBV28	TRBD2	TGTGCCAGCAGTTTTGTGTTTGGACTAGCGGGAGCCTACGAGCAGTACTTC	CASSFVFGLAGAYEQYF
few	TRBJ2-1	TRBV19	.	TGTGCCAGTAGAACCCTCGATGGCTTAGGGAACAATGAGCAGTTCTTC	CASRTLDGLGNNEQFF
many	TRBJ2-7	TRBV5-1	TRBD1	TGCGCCAGCAGCTTGGCGGGACAGTTTTCCTACGAGCAGTACTTC	CASSLAGQFSYEQYF
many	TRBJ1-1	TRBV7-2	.	TGTGCCAGCAGCGCCACAGGGCCCTACACTGAAGCTTTCTTT	CASSATGPYTEAFF
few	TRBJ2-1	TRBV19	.	TGTGCCACCAGAGGAGCGAGGACTACTCAAGACAATGAGCAGTTCTTC	CATRGARTTQDNEQFF
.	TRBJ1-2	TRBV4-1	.	TGCGCCAGCAGCCATTCGGGCCCAGTAAACTATGGCTACACCTTC	CASSHSGPVNYGYTF
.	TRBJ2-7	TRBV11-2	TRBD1	TGTGCCAGCAGCCCTGGACAGGGGTGGAACGAGCAGTACTTC	CASSPGQGWNEQYF
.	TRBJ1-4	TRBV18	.	TGTGCCAGCTCACCATACAGGGACCCGGGCGAAAAACTGTTTTTT	CASSPYRDPGEKLFF
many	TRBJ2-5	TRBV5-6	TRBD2	TGTGCCAGCAGCTTCCCTAGCGGGCGCTCCCAAGAGACCCAGTACTTC	CASSFPSGRSQETQYF
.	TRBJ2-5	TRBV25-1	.	TGTGCCAGCAGTGAATCTAGGAGTGGGCAAGAGACCCAGTACTTC	CASSESRSGQETQYF
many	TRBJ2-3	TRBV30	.	TGTGCCTGGAGTATGCCCGGCCTGGATACGCAGTATTTT	CAWSMPGLDTQYF
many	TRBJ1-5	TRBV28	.	TGTGCCAGCTTCCCGCGACAGGTTAAAGAGAATCAGCCCCAGCATTTT	CASFPRQVKENQPQHF
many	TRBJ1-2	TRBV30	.	TGTGCCTGGAGTGTATTATTCTCCGGTGGGCGGCCAGACAATGGCTACACCTTC	CAWSVLFSGGRPDNGYTF
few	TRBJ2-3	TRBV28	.	TGTGCCAGCAGTTTAAGGGGCGACACAGATACGCAGTATTTT	CASSLRGDTDTQYF
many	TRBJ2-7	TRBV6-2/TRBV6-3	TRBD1	TGTGCCAGCAGAGGGACAGGACTTATCGGCGAGCAGTACTTC	CASRGTGLIGEQYF
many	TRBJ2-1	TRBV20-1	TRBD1	TGCAGTGCCGGACAGGCCTCCTACAATGAGCAGTTCTTC	CSAGQASYNEQFF
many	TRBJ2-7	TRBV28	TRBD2	TGTGCCAGCAGTTTGGAGCGGGACTCCTACGAGCAGTACTTC	CASSLERDSYEQYF
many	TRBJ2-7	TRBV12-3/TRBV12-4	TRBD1	TGTGCCAGCAGCGAACCGGGACAGGGACGTGAGGAGCAGTACTTC	CASSEPGQGREEQYF
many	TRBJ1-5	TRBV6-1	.	TGTGCCAGCCTTGAACGGGCGGATGTCCGCAATCAGCCCCAGCATTTT	CASLERADVRNQPQHF
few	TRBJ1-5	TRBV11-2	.	TGTGCCAGCAGCTTAGTGGGGGGGCCGGGCAATCAGCCCCAGCATTTT	CASSLVGGPGNQPQHF
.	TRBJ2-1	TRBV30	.	TGTGCCTGGAGCGGGATCTACAATGAGCAGTTCTTC	CAWSGIYNEQFF
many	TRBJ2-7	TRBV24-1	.	TGTGCCACCAGTGATTTGCTTCAGGGCCGACTAACGGAAGGTAACTATTACGAGCAGTACTTC	CATSDLLQGRLTEGNYYEQYF
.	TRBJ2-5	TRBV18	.	TGTGCCAGCTCCCGCACCACTAAAGAGACCCAGTACTTC	CASSRTTKETQYF
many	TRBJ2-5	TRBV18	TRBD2	TGTGCCAGCTCACCCTTTGGGACTAGCGGTAAACAAGAGACCCAGTACTTC	CASSPFGTSGKQETQYF
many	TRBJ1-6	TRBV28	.	TGTGCCAGCAGCTCCCATACGGACTCGGGGTCACCCCTCCACTTT	CASSSHTDSGSPLHF
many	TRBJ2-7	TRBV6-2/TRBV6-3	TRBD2	TGTGCCAGCAGCCGCTTGTTGAGCGGGAGGGACGAGCAGTACTTC	CASSRLLSGRDEQYF
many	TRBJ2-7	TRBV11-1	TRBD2	TGTGCCAGCCCACCCGGGACTAGCGGGACGACATTGAACGAGCAGTACTTC	CASPPGTSGTTLNEQYF
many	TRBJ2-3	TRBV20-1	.	TGCAGTGCTAGGGACAGGCGGGAGGTTACAGATACGCAGTATTTT	CSARDRREVTDTQYF
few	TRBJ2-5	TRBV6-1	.	TGTGCCGGCAGTGACCCAGGGTTGGTCCAGTACTTC	CAGSDPGLVQYF
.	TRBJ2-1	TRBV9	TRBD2	TGTGCCAGCAGCGTAGATCTCGCGGGAGGGCCTTACAATGAGCAGTTCTTC	CASSVDLAGGPYNEQFF
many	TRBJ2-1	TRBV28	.	TGTGCCAGCAGTTTATATATCTCCTACAATGAGCAGTTCTTC	CASSLYISYNEQFF
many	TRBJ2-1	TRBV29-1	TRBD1	TGCAGCGCAACGGACAGGGGGCAAGGGAATGAGCAGTTCTTC	CSATDRGQGNEQFF